Below are 31 T cell receptor beta chains sequenced from a single sample in a study of cytomegalovirus exposure and HLA in healthy donors. The PCR had 60 Vbeta and 13 Jbeta primers. TCRdb's copy holds only in-frame clones and misses some; the assay was immunoSEQ multiplex PCR. This listing includes just over 20,000 clones. The sequenced sample was PBMCs. Receptor source: a man aged 55 to 70 in good health and CMV-seropositive.

This chain uses TRBV19 with TRBJ1-4; 7 bases align to TRBD1. J was trimmed by 6 bases and V by 6 bases; bases with no gene match: 7. Germline V CDR1 and CDR2: LNHDA, SQIVND (reference sequence). CDR3 length: 14 amino acids. CDR3 sequence reads: CASSQTGQDEKLFF. The CDR3 bases are TGTGCCAGTAGCCAGACAGGGCAGGATGAAAAACTGTTTTTT.

V gene TRBV5-1 combines with J gene TRBJ2-7, with a possible D match to TRBD1 (5 bases). The germline V gene encodes CDR1 SGHRS and CDR2 YFSETQ. Trimming removed 0 bases at V and 3 bases at J, with 10 bases between. The length of the CDR3 is 14 residues. CDR3 in amino acids: CASSLAADIYEQYF. DNA of the CDR3: TGCGCCAGCAGCTTGGCCGCGGACATCTACGAGCAGTACTTC.

This chain uses TRBV29-1 with TRBJ1-1; 7 bases agree with TRBD1. Germline CDR1 reads SQVTM; CDR2 reads ANQGSEA. With 3 bases clipped from V and 4 bases from J, the junction kept 5 bases outside the gene matches. This CDR3 spans 13 amino acids. The CDR3 region has the DNA TGCAGCGTTGAGAACAGGGGTAGCACTGAAGCTTTCTTT. This codes for CSVENRGSTEAFF.

The chain has TRBV6-5 and TRBJ2-3; tentative D call: TRBD1 (6 bases). Trimming removed 4 bases at V and 2 bases at J, with 16 bases between. The germline CDR1 and CDR2 sequences are MNHEY and SVGAGI. This CDR3 contains 16 residues. The CDR3 protein is CASSWVRTANTDTQYF. The CDR3, as DNA: TGTGCCAGCAGTTGGGTACGGACAGCCAACACAGATACGCAGTATTTT.

V is TRBV20-1 and J is TRBJ2-7; possibly TRBD1 for D (6 bases). The CDR3 covers 11 residues. V was trimmed by 4 bases and J by 5 bases, leaving 9 bases between them. CDR1 DFQATT and CDR2 SNEGSKA come from the germline V gene (reference sequence). The CDR3 reads CSATGQHEQYF. Written as DNA, the CDR3 is TGCAGTGCTACGGGACAACACGAGCAGTACTTC.

The rearrangement joins TRBV29-1 to TRBJ2-3; D is undetermined. The length of the CDR3 is 12 residues. Germline V lookup: CDR1 SQVTM, CDR2 ANQGSEA. V lost 2 bases and J 1 base, leaving 4 bases between the germline ends. The DNA of the CDR3 is TGCAGCGTTGAACAGGGCACAGATACGCAGTATTTT. Translation gives CSVEQGTDTQYF.

V and J are TRBV6-4 and TRBJ1-6; D gene uncertain. The CDR3 runs to 14 residues. In germline, CDR1 is MRHNA, CDR2 SNTAGT. V lost 3 bases, J lost 4 bases, and 7 bases lay in between. CDR3 bases: TGTGCCAGCAGTGATTCCCCTTATAATTCACCCCTCCACTTT. Protein: CASSDSPYNSPLHF.

V usage is TRBV5-1 and J usage is TRBJ1-1; TRBD1 matches 7 bases. Germline V gene sequence: CDR1 SGHRS, CDR2 YFSETQ. This CDR3 is 16 amino acids long. The V gene end was trimmed by 0 bases and the J gene end by 5 bases; junction bases not matched to a gene: 10. CDR3 sequence (DNA): TGCGCCAGCAGCTTGGGGGCAGGGGGGTATGGGACTGAAGCTTTCTTT. This translates into CASSLGAGGYGTEAFF.

The V call is TRBV7-2, the J call TRBJ2-3; 7 bases fit TRBD2. The length of the CDR3 is 15 residues. The junction had 9 bases not matched to a gene; V was cut back by 5 bases and J by 4 bases. CDR1 is SGHTA and CDR2 is FQGNSA in the germline V gene. This chain's CDR3 is CASSPGDYRPDTQYF. The CDR3 nucleotides read TGTGCCAGCAGCCCGGGGGACTACCGTCCAGATACGCAGTATTTT. Based on the CDR3 plus reference TRBV7-2 and TRBJ2-3, the full variable domain is GAGVSQSPSNKVTEKGKDVELRCDPISGHTALYWYRQSLGQGLEFLIYFQGNSAPDKSGLPSDRFSAERTGGSVSTLTIQRTQQEDSAVYLCASSPGDYRPDTQYFGPGTRLTVL.

The CDR3 is CASSHIDRGLTGELFF. The CDR3 bases are TGCGCCAGCAGCCATATCGACAGGGGGCTAACCGGGGAGCTGTTTTTT. The chain carries TRBV5-1 and TRBJ2-2; 10 positions agree with TRBD1. After removal of 4 bases from V and 5 bases from J, the junction contained 8 bases not matched to a gene. The CDR3 sequence is 16 residues long. Germline V gives CDR1 SGHRS, CDR2 YFSETQ.

The chain has TRBV2 and TRBJ2-7; the match to TRBD2 covers 7 bases. This CDR3 is 16 amino acids long. In germline, CDR1 is SNHLY, CDR2 FYNNEI. V gave up 2 bases and J gave up 3 bases; unmatched junction bases: 10. The CDR3 DNA sequence: TGTGCCAGCAGTGAATGGGGGTTTGCGGGAGACTACGAGCAGTACTTC. This gives the protein CASSEWGFAGDYEQYF.

The chain is built from TRBV14 and TRBJ2-7; 8 nucleotides align to TRBD2. The V gene end was trimmed by 1 base and the J gene end by 2 bases; junction bases not matched to a gene: 4. This CDR3 contains 15 residues. CDR1 SGHDN and CDR2 FVKESK come from the germline V gene. CDR3 in amino acids: CASSQARGGTYEQYF. The CDR3 region has the DNA TGTGCCAGCAGCCAAGCCCGGGGGGGGACCTACGAGCAGTACTTC.

The chain combines TRBV9 with TRBJ2-5, with D unresolved. The CDR3 length is 13 residues. From germline, CDR1 is SGDLS and CDR2 YYNGEE. The ends were cut back, 2 bases at V and 5 bases at J, with 10 bases in the middle. The chain's CDR3 is CASSVRVKETQYF. Written as DNA, the CDR3 is TGTGCCAGCAGCGTTCGGGTTAAGGAGACCCAGTACTTC.

About this clone: The junction shows a germline mismatch at one end, possibly a read error. The genes are TRBV19 and TRBJ2-3; 11 bases are a match to TRBD2. Germline V lookup: CDR1 LNHDA, CDR2 SQIVND (reference sequence). The CDR3 is made up of 15 amino acids. The CDR3, as DNA: TGTGCCAGTAGTACGGGACTAGCGGCTACAGATAAGCAGTATTTT. It codes for CASSTGLAATDKQYF.

CDR3 sequence (DNA): TGTGCCAGCTCACCCCTCCAGGGAGGCTACACCTTC. Encoded protein: CASSPLQGGYTF. V gene TRBV18 combines with J gene TRBJ1-2, with a possible D match to TRBD1 (5 bases). V lost 3 bases to trimming and J lost 8 bases, with 10 bases between them. Per the germline V gene, CDR1 is KGHSH and CDR2 is LQKENI. CDR3 size: 12 residues.

The rearrangement links TRBV10-1 to TRBJ1-1; 7 nucleotides line up with TRBD1. V lost 9 bases and J lost 6; bases outside the gene matches: 13. Per germline, CDR1 WNHNN and CDR2 SYGVQD (reference sequence). The length of the CDR3 is 14 residues. The CDR3 DNA sequence: TGCGCCAGGGGCGAGGGGGCGGGAAGCTCTGAAGCTTTCTTT. This translates into CARGEGAGSSEAFF.

The chain couples TRBV6-4 to TRBJ1-2, with 9 bases matching TRBD1. CDR3 length equals 14 residues. Germline V lookup: CDR1 MRHNA, CDR2 SNTAGT. V shed 5 bases and J 8 bases; nucleotides not matched to a gene: 9. The CDR3 coding sequence is TGTGCCAGCAGTCCACGCGGACAGGGGAACGGCTACACCTTC. Its protein is CASSPRGQGNGYTF.

The chain couples TRBV30 to TRBJ2-6, with a weak D call TRBD1 (6 bases). This CDR3 is 15 amino acids long. In germline, CDR1 is GTSNPN, CDR2 SVGIG (reference sequence). V gave up 0 bases and J gave up 2 bases, with 8 bases separating them. The CDR3, as DNA: TGTGCCTGGAGTGTAGGGGGAGCTGGGGCCAACGTCCTGACTTTC. Its protein is CAWSVGGAGANVLTF.

The chain uses TRBV5-1 and TRBJ1-2; TRBD1 aligns across 9 bases. Per the germline V gene, CDR1 is SGHRS and CDR2 is YFSETQ. CDR3 size: 13 residues. V shed 6 bases and J 2 bases; nucleotides not matched to a gene: 2. CDR3 amino acids: CASNGQGNYGYTF. The CDR3 coding sequence is TGCGCCAGCAACGGACAGGGGAACTATGGCTACACCTTC.

CDR3 bases: TGTGCCATCAGTGAGGCACGGGCTAGCGGCTACGAGCAGTACTTC. Translating it yields CAISEARASGYEQYF. V is TRBV10-3 and J is TRBJ2-7, with 7 bases matching TRBD2. CDR1 is ENHRY and CDR2 is SYGVKD in the germline V gene. The J segment lost 3 bases and the V segment lost 2 bases, leaving 7 bases of the junction unmatched. This CDR3 is built from 15 residues.

V usage is TRBV19 and J usage is TRBJ2-3; a possible D gene is TRBD2 (5 bases). CDR1 LNHDA and CDR2 SQIVND come from the germline V gene (reference sequence). CDR3 length: 14 amino acids. The V and J ends lost 7 bases and 2 bases respectively, with 13 bases between them. The CDR3 loop is CASNRRTYTDTQYF. The CDR3 region has the DNA TGTGCCAGTAACCGCAGGACTTACACAGATACGCAGTATTTT.

The chain combines TRBV6-1 with TRBJ1-1; tentative D call: TRBD1 (6 bases). Deletions cut 8 bases from V and 0 bases from J, with 13 bases between. The CDR3 consists of 14 residues. From germline, CDR1 is MNHNS and CDR2 SASEGT. This CDR3 reads CASLRTAMNTEAFF. The CDR3 coding sequence is TGTGCCAGCCTCCGGACAGCGATGAACACTGAAGCTTTCTTT.

This clone is deemed medium-sized by its frequency. V and J are TRBV5-1 and TRBJ1-3, with D possibly being TRBD1 (6 bases). CDR3 length equals 16 residues. Looked up from germline, CDR1 is SGHRS and CDR2 is YFSETQ. The V end was cut by 4 bases, the J end by 0 bases, with 14 bases between. The CDR3 nucleotides read TGCGCCAGCAGCGTATCAGGGGCCAGCTCTGGAAACACCATATATTTT. Translating gives CASSVSGASSGNTIYF. Variable domain in full (rest from reference TRBV5-1 and TRBJ1-3): KAGVTQTPRYLIKTRGQQVTLSCSPISGHRSVSWYQQTPGQGLQFLFEYFSETQRNKGNFPGRFSGRQFSNSRSEMNVSTLELGDSALYLCASSVSGASSGNTIYFGEGSWLTVV.

This rearrangement joins TRBV5-1 to TRBJ2-3; D may be TRBD2 (6 bases). Germline V gene lookup returns CDR1 SGHRS and CDR2 YFSETQ. This CDR3 spans 14 amino acids. Trimming stripped 2 bases from V and 5 bases from J, with 12 bases between. Written as DNA, the CDR3 is TGCGCCAGCAGCTTCTCCGGGAGTGGAGATACGCAGTATTTT. This encodes CASSFSGSGDTQYF.

The rearrangement joins TRBV30 to TRBJ1-3; D remains unclear. The CDR3 has 12 amino acids. CDR1 and CDR2 (germline): GTSNPN, SVGIG (reference sequence). With 1 base removed from V and 7 bases from J, the gap between germline ends came to 8 bases. CDR3 DNA: TGTGCCTGGAGTGGACCCGGGAACACCATATATTTT. Translated, it gives CAWSGPGNTIYF.

V usage is TRBV29-1 and J usage is TRBJ1-5, with D possibly matching TRBD1 (6 bases). In germline, CDR1 is SQVTM, CDR2 ANQGSEA. The germline V and J ends were trimmed by 4 bases and 9 bases, with 13 bases remaining between them. The CDR3 contains 12 residues. Here the CDR3 DNA reads TGCAGCGTTGGAGGGGGGGAAGGGCCCCAGCATTTT. The encoded protein is CSVGGGEGPQHF.

The genes are TRBV7-9 and TRBJ2-1; TRBD2 might be the D (5 bases). The CDR3 runs 13 residues. Per germline, CDR1 SEHNR and CDR2 FQNEAQ (reference sequence). V lost 4 bases to trimming and J lost 8 bases, with 12 bases between them. CDR3 bases: TGTGCCAGCAGCTCTGGGCCCGGGGATGAGCAGTTCTTC. Translating gives CASSSGPGDEQFF.

This chain joins TRBV5-1 and TRBJ2-7, with 9 nucleotides matching TRBD1. The germline V gene has CDR1 SGHRS and CDR2 YFSETQ. The CDR3 length is 16 residues. Unmatched junction bases numbered 6, after V lost 0 bases and J lost 2 bases. In DNA form, the CDR3 reads TGCGCCAGCAGCTTGGCCCCGACAGGGGGACCCTACGAGCAGTACTTC. It is translated as CASSLAPTGGPYEQYF.

DNA of the CDR3: TGTGCCAGCAGCCTTAGCGGGAGAGCCTACGAGCAGTACTTC. Residues: CASSLSGRAYEQYF. The rearrangement links TRBV6-6 to TRBJ2-7; 9 bases line up with TRBD2. The CDR3 sequence is 14 residues long. J was trimmed by 2 bases and V by 6 bases; bases with no gene match: 5. Germline CDR1 and CDR2: MNHNY and SVGAGI (reference sequence).

The CDR3 reads CASSSGLAGYYEQYF. The CDR3 nucleotides are TGCGCCAGCAGCTCGGGACTAGCGGGCTACTACGAGCAGTACTTC. The rearrangement joins TRBV5-1 to TRBJ2-7; 12 bases line up with TRBD2. Germline V gene sequence: CDR1 SGHRS, CDR2 YFSETQ. J gave up 3 bases and V 3 bases, and 4 bases lay outside the gene matches. There are 15 residues in the CDR3.

The gene calls are TRBV11-2 and TRBJ1-1, with 10 nucleotides matching TRBD1. Germline assignment: CDR1 SGHAT and CDR2 FQNNGV. The CDR3 is 15 residues long. The V segment lost 5 bases and the J segment 1 base; nucleotides outside the gene matches: 4. As DNA, the CDR3 is TGTGCCAGCAGCCCCGGGGACAGGGGGAACACTGAAGCTTTCTTT. It yields the protein CASSPGDRGNTEAFF. Based on the CDR3 plus reference TRBV11-2 and TRBJ1-1, the full variable domain is EAGVAQSPRYKIIEKRQSVAFWCNPISGHATLYWYQQILGQGPKLLIQFQNNGVVDDSQLPKDRFSAERLKGVDSTLKIQPAKLEDSAVYLCASSPGDRGNTEAFFGQGTRLTVV.